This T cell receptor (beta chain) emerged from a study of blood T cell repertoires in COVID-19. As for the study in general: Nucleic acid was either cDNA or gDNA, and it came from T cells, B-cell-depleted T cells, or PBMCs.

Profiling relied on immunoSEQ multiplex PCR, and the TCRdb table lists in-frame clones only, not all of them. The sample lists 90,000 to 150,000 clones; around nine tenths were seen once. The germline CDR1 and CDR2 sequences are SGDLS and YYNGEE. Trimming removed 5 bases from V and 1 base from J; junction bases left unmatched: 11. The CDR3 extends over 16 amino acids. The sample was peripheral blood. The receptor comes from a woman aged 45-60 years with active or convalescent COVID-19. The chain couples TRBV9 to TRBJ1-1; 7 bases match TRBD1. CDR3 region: CASSQGGAPRNTEAFF. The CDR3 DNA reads TGTGCCAGCAGTCAGGGGGGCGCCCCACGGAACACTGAAGCTTTCTTT.